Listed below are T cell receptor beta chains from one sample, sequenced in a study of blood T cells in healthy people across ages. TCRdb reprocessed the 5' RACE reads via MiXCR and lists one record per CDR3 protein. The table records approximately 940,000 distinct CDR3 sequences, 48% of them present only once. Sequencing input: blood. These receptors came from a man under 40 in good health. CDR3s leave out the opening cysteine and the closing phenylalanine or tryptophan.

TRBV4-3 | ASSQDRAGQSYEQY
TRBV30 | ASVGQGSGYT
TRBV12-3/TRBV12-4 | ASSFRGYPQETQY
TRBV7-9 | ASSLLGLSETQY
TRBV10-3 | AIQRELTDTQY
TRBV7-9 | ASSLAQGIEQF
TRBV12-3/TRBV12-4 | ASSFPGGNTEAF
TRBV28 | ASSLNLETQY
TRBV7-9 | ASSSPYRGGPLH
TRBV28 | ASSFDSAKNIQY
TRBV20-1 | SARGIATSGGLRTDTQY
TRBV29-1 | SVGEGQSYGYT
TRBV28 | ASSLGVEDKNIQY
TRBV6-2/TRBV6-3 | ASRRPQFNSGLVVYEQY
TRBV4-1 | ASSQDRDSYSYNEQY
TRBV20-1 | SATLGSGGTVSYEQY
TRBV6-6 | ASNADRSQH
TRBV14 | ASSQGGGSFINEQF
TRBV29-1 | SVDPQDTQY
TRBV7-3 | ASSLKGYRENGDTQY